This TCR beta chain was identified in a study of OX40 agonist ivuxolimab in advanced cancers. As for the study in general: Anti-PD-1, anti-PD-L1 or anti-CTLA-4 therapy given earlier was allowed, and 40% had some. Findings and caveats of the study: The study found among the lowest clonal expansion in partial responders at 0.1-3.0 mg/kg. Both CD4+ and CD8+ T cell populations in blood had undergone clonal expansion by week 6 at 0.1 to 3.0 mg/kg.

Peripheral blood came from all dose cohorts at three timepoints. This CDR3 region has 14 residues. CDR1 is MGHRA, CDR2 YSYEKL, per germline. V lost 3 bases and J lost 7; bases outside the gene matches: 8. Notes on this clone: Its antigen is undetermined.

Measured with immunoSEQ multiplex PCR; TCRdb has only the in-frame clones, and not every one. The profile shows tens of thousands of clones, 80% to 95% of them singletons. The clonotype comes from an adult with an advanced solid tumor such as melanoma, head and neck, liver or kidney cancer. The rearrangement uses TRBV4-1 and TRBJ2-7; 8 positions agree with TRBD1. The starting material was CD4+ or CD8+ T cells sorted from blood, obtained in a trial of the OX40 agonist ivuxolimab. CDR3 sequence reads: CASSQDRDLGEQYF. The CDR3 region has the DNA TGCGCCAGCAGCCAGGACAGGGACTTGGGGGAGCAGTACTTC.